Sequencing of this T cell receptor beta chain was carried out in a study of PD-1 blockade in classical Hodgkin lymphoma. Broader study findings: Diminished baseline TCR diversity has been reported in newly diagnosed patients relative to healthy donors.

This clone was detected a few times. As yet, its antigen is unknown. Sequencing was performed with immunoSEQ multiplex PCR; in TCRdb, only in-frame clones are kept and a portion is missing. The sample records 28,000 or so clones, around 67% being singletons. Trimming shortened V by 5 bases and J by 0 bases, and 17 bases separated the two germline ends. The CDR3 is 17 amino acids. The V gene's germline CDR1 is SEHNR and CDR2 FQNEAQ (reference sequence). Relapse was seen in all patients after autologous stem cell transplantation, and brentuximab vedotin exposure was variable. The material was peripheral blood mononuclear cells (PBMCs), obtained before the second cycle of nivolumab. This TCR was recovered from a human donor with classical Hodgkin lymphoma. The chain combines TRBV7-9 with TRBJ1-5; D call uncertain. CDR3 nucleotides: TGTGCCAGCAGCGGGCCCGAACAGACCTTTAGCAATCAGCCCCAGCATTTT. It is translated as CASSGPEQTFSNQPQHF.